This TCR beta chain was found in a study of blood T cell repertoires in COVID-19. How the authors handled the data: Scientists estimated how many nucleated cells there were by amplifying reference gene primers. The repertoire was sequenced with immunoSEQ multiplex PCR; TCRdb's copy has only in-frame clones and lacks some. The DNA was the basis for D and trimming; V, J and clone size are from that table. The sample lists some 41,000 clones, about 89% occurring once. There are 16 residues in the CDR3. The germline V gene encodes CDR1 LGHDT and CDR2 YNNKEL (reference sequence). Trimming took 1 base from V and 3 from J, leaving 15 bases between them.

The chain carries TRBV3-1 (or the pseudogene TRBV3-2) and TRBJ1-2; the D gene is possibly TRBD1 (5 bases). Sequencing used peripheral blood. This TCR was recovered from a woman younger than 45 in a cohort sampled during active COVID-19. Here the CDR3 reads CASSQGHGGGYYGYTF. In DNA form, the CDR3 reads TGTGCCAGCAGCCAAGGGCATGGGGGGGGATACTATGGCTACACCTTC.